These 3 T cell receptor beta chains came from one sample sequenced in a study of blood T cells in healthy people across ages. Primers used in a second PCR of roughly 7 to 11 cycles were a sample-barcoded 5' primer and a J-beta primer mix. From the 5' RACE reads, TCRdb called clonotypes with MiXCR, one entry per CDR3 protein. Of roughly 1,300,000 distinct CDR3 sequences in the sample, 59% were seen once. Sequencing used blood. The receptors come from a man aged 18 to 29 in good health.

This clonotype appeared a few times. This chain links TRBV3-1 with TRBJ2-7; D might be TRBD2 (5 bases). Trimming shortened V by 1 base and J by 5 bases, and 9 bases separated the two germline ends. Germline values: CDR1 LGHDT, CDR2 YNNKEL (reference sequence). CDR3 size: 13 residues. This CDR3 is CASSQVRANEQYF. The CDR3 bases are TGTGCCAGCAGCCAAGTGAGGGCCAACGAGCAGTACTTC.

This chain connects TRBV7-2 to TRBJ1-1, with D unclear. Per the germline V gene, CDR1 is SGHTA and CDR2 is FQGNSA. This CDR3 spans 15 amino acids. Trimming shortened V by 5 bases and J by 1 base, and 14 bases separated the two germline ends. The CDR3 bases are TGTGCCAGCAGCCTCCAGTCGTGGGGGAACACTGAAGCTTTCTTT. This translates into CASSLQSWGNTEAFF.

The chain is built from TRBV2 and TRBJ2-1; no definite D call. CDR1 is SNHLY and CDR2 is FYNNEI in the germline V gene. This CDR3 comprises 12 residues. With 7 bases removed from V and 6 bases from J, the gap between germline ends came to 10 bases. This CDR3 is CASKTPRNEQFF. The CDR3 region has the DNA TGTGCCAGCAAGACGCCCCGCAATGAGCAGTTCTTC.